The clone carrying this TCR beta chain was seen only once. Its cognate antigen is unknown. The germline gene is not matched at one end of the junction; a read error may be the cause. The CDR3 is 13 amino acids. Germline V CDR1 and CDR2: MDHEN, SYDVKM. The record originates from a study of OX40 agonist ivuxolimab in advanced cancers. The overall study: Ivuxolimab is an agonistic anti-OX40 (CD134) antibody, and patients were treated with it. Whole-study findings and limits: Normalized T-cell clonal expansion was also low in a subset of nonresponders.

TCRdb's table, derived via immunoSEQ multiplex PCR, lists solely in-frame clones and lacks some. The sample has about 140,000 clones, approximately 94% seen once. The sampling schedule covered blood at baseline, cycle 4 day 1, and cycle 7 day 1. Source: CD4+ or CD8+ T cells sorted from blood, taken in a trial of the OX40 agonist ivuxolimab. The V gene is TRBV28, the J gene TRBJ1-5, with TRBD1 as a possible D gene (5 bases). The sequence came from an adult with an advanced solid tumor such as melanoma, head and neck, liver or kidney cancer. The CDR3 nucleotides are TGTGCCACCAGTAGGCAGGGTCGACAGCCCCAGCATTTT. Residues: CATSRQGRQPQHF.